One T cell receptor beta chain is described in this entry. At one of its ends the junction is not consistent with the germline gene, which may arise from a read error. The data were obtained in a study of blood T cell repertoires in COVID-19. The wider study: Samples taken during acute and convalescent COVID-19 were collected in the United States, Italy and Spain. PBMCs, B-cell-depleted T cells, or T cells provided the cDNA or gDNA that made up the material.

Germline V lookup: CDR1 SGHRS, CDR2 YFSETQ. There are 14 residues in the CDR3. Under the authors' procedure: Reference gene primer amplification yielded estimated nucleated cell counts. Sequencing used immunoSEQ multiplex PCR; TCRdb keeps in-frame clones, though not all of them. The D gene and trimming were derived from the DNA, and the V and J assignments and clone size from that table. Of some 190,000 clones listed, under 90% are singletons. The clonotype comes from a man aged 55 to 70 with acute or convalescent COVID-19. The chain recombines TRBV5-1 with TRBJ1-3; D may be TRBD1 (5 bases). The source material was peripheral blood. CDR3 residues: CASSQDSSGNIIYF. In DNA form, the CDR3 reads TGCGCCAGCAGCCAAGACAGCTCTGGAAACATCATATATTTT. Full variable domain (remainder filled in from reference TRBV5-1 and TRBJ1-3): KAGVTQTPRYLIKTRGQQVTLSCSPISGHRSVSWYQQTPGQGLQFLFEYFSETQRNKGNFPGRFSGRQFSNSRSEMNVSTLELGDSALYLCASSQDSSGNIIYFGEGSWLTVV.